This T cell receptor (beta chain) was identified in a study of OX40 agonist ivuxolimab in advanced cancers. Whole-study context: Every 2 weeks, ivuxolimab was infused into the patients intravenously at between 0.01 and 10 mg/kg. The dose-escalation cohort was around 83% male, with a mean age of around 54 years, ranging about 23 to 90.

Germline assignment: CDR1 SGHTA and CDR2 FQGNSA. V dropped 4 bases and J dropped 0 bases, with 7 bases sitting between them. The CDR3 is 14 residues long. With baseline, cycle 4 day 1, and cycle 7 day 1 as timepoints, blood was sampled. Data came from immunoSEQ multiplex PCR; TCRdb stores just in-frame clones and leaves some out. In the table there are 70,000 to 95,000 clones, roughly 86% of which are singletons. Sequenced material: CD4+ or CD8+ T cells sorted from blood, taken in a trial of the OX40 agonist ivuxolimab. The chain combines TRBV7-2 with TRBJ1-5, with D tentatively TRBD1 (5 bases). This receptor was obtained from an adult with an advanced solid tumor such as melanoma, head and neck, liver or kidney cancer. The CDR3 here is CASSSDSSNQPQHF. The CDR3 DNA reads TGTGCCAGCAGCTCCGACAGTAGCAATCAGCCCCAGCATTTT. Based on the CDR3 plus reference TRBV7-2 and TRBJ1-5, the full variable domain is GAGVSQSPSNKVTEKGKDVELRCDPISGHTALYWYRQSLGQGLEFLIYFQGNSAPDKSGLPSDRFSAERTGGSVSTLTIQRTQQEDSAVYLCASSSDSSNQPQHFGDGTRLSIL.